This T cell receptor beta chain was sequenced in a study of T cell repertoires in cytomegalovirus infection. This clonotype was seen only a few times. TCRdb re-called the reads with MiXCR, one entry per CDR3 protein. The sample includes roughly 500,000 distinct CDR3 sequences, 11% of them seen just once. What was sequenced was PBMCs. This receptor was obtained from a human donor in good health (CMV status not recorded). Some clones in this sample may be carry-over from other donors' samples.

The CDR3 spells CASWGPGAGNEQYF. The CDR3 DNA reads TGTGCCAGTTGGGGCCCGGGGGCAGGGAACGAGCAGTACTTC. The gene calls are TRBV19 and TRBJ2-7, with D tentatively TRBD1 or TRBD2 (6 bases each). Trimming shortened V by 8 bases and J by 5 bases, and 19 bases separated the two germline ends. This CDR3 contains 14 residues. CDR1 and CDR2 (germline): LNHDA, SQIVND (reference sequence).